This T cell receptor (beta chain) appears in the sequencing data of a study of tumor-infiltrating lymphocytes in primary liver carcinoma. Regarding the study as a whole: Tumor region pairs outstripped tumor-adjacent and tumor-blood pairs in overlap. Significantly greater top-250-clone fractions characterized tumors relative to blood (p = 0.039).

Taking about 20-31 mg of unsorted bulk tissue, the authors co-extracted RNA and DNA. The CDR3 contains 17 residues. CDR1 MGHRA and CDR2 YSYEKL come from the germline V gene. Notes on this clonotype: What it binds is not known. An end of the junction does not agree with germline; a read error may underlie this.

Synthesis of TCR beta cDNA was carried out from 500 ng total RNA with a constant-region primer. Investigators got TCR beta libraries out of three nested multiplex PCR rounds, done with slightly modified ARM-PCR. For approximately 11 cycles apiece, the opening two PCR rounds ran with TRBV1-TRBV30 forward primers and a C-beta reverse primer. One entry per CDR3 protein, called by TCRdb with MiXCR from the multiplex PCR reads. The repertoire consists of roughly 120,000 distinct CDR3 sequences, with nearly 70% occurring once and the leading ten covering over 6.5%. The source of this sequence is a woman aged 60-75 years with primary liver carcinoma and hepatitis B virus infection. The sample taken for sequencing was tumor-adjacent normal liver tissue. The rearrangement uses TRBV4-1 and TRBJ2-1; 9 nucleotides agree with TRBD1. The J call may be faulty, since TRBJ2-7 better matches the DNA end. CDR3 region: CASSLTQGAGVHNEQYF. The CDR3 DNA is TGTGCCAGCAGCCTCACACAGGGGGCTGGGGTACACAATGAGCAGTACTTC.